The next 24 T cell receptor beta chains were all read from a single sample in a study of response to subunit inactivated influenza vaccine (dated by TCRdb to 2016 to 2018). Library preparation employed RT-PCR. The reads were generated on an Illumina HiSeq 2500. The raw public data were reprocessed by TCRdb itself: fastp quality trimming at Q25, MiXCR clonotype calling, in-frame beta chains only. CDR3 protein duplicates are merged, each entry listing the most common genes and DNA. This sample comprises just over 300,000 distinct CDR3 sequences, 20% to 25% of them detected only once. Clones ranked in the top ten supply roughly 10% of the sample. Here the sequenced sample was PBMCs from blood, taken approximately 22 months after vaccination. The receptors were gathered from a man between 50 and 75 years old who received an inactivated influenza vaccine. Donor details come from another sample of the same person, matched by shared clones.

This clonotype showed up just a few times. The chain joins TRBV12-3 or TRBV12-4 to TRBJ2-1; TRBD2 agrees at 12 bases. This CDR3 spans 16 amino acids. Trimming cost V 5 bases and J 2 bases; bases outside gene matches: 4. In DNA form, the CDR3 reads TGTGCCAGCAGTAAACTAGCGGGGGGACCCTACAATGAGCAGTTCTTC. This encodes CASSKLAGGPYNEQFF.

This clonotype has ten or more counts. The chain joins TRBV6-2 or TRBV6-3 to TRBJ2-7, with 12 nucleotides matching TRBD2. The CDR3 has 22 residues. CDR1 and CDR2 from the germline V gene are MNHEY and SVGEGT. V lost 2 bases, J lost 4 bases, and 24 bases stayed unmatched. The CDR3 is CASSYGPTGPPLETSGRYEQYF. The CDR3 nucleotides read TGTGCCAGCAGTTACGGGCCAACTGGACCACCGTTGGAGACTAGCGGGAGATACGAGCAGTACTTC.

This rearrangement joins TRBV19 to TRBJ2-3; TRBD2 matches 7 bases. The CDR3 spans 15 residues. Germline assignment: CDR1 LNHDA and CDR2 SQIVND (reference sequence). Germline trimming cut 4 bases from V and 0 bases from J; bases unmatched to any gene: 4. The CDR3 loop is CASSRAGYSTDTQYF. The CDR3 nucleotides are TGTGCCAGTAGTAGAGCGGGATATAGCACAGATACGCAGTATTTT.

This clonotype has only a few counts. This chain links TRBV20-1 with TRBJ1-5; 7 nucleotides line up with TRBD1. The CDR3 is made up of 14 amino acids. Per germline, CDR1 DFQATT and CDR2 SNEGSKA (reference sequence). V was pared by 0 bases and J by 6 bases, with 5 bases of the junction left unmatched. The CDR3 loop reads CSARESGGTQPQHF. The CDR3 nucleotides are TGCAGTGCTAGAGAATCAGGGGGAACTCAGCCCCAGCATTTT.

This clonotype has just a few counts. V and J are TRBV6-1 and TRBJ1-2; the D gene is possibly TRBD1 (6 bases). Germline CDR1 reads MNHNS; CDR2 reads SASEGT. V dropped 6 bases and J dropped 4 bases, with 24 bases sitting between them. The CDR3 has 17 amino acids. The CDR3 DNA follows: TGTGCCAGCAGCGCGGACCCATCTTACAGGGTCGGCTATGGCTACACCTTC. This encodes CASSADPSYRVGYGYTF.

The CDR3 loop is CASSPYRQGNNYGYTF. The CDR3 nucleotides are TGTGCCAGCAGCCCCTATCGACAGGGGAATAACTATGGCTACACCTTC. V gene TRBV7-8 combines with J gene TRBJ1-2, with 8 positions matching TRBD1. This CDR3 has 16 residues. Germline-derived CDR1 and CDR2 are SGHVS and FQNEAQ. Losses at the gene ends were 5 bases for V and 1 base for J; bases not matched to a gene: 9.

This clonotype was seen repeatedly, ten times or more. The J gene is TRBJ1-5, the V gene TRBV28; no clear D gene. CDR1 is MDHEN, CDR2 SYDVKM, per germline. The CDR3 has 17 residues. Between the trimmed V and J ends, which lost 3 bases and 15 bases, there was a span of 30 bases. The CDR3 DNA reads TGTGCCAGCAGTTTCCCCCCGGGAAGTCAACCCGGGTTTTGTTGGCATTTT. Translating it yields CASSFPPGSQPGFCWHF.

This clonotype was observed at least ten times. The chain links TRBV6-2 or TRBV6-3 to TRBJ1-1; D possibly corresponds to TRBD1 (5 bases). Trimming stripped 0 bases from V and 8 bases from J, with 13 bases between. This CDR3 spans 14 amino acids. CDR1 and CDR2 from the germline V gene are MNHEY and SVGEGT. The CDR3 bases are TGTGCCAGCAGTTACTCGGACACCCTTCACGAAGCTTTCTTT. Amino acids: CASSYSDTLHEAFF.

The chain has TRBV5-1 and TRBJ2-5; 10 bases align to TRBD1. V was pared by 0 bases and J by 5 bases, with 7 bases of the junction left unmatched. The CDR3 totals 16 residues. The germline V gene encodes CDR1 SGHRS and CDR2 YFSETQ. The CDR3 sequence: CASSLVTGGVVETQYF. CDR3 nucleotides: TGCGCCAGCAGCTTGGTGACAGGGGGCGTAGTGGAGACCCAGTACTTC.

The V and J genes are TRBV12-3 or TRBV12-4 and TRBJ2-1; D might be TRBD1 or TRBD2, each matching 5 bases. There are 16 residues in the CDR3. Trimming cost V 4 bases and J 3 bases, with 16 bases left between them. CDR3 DNA: TGTGCCAGCAGTTATCGGGACGCCTCTGACTACAATGAGCAGTTCTTC. This codes for CASSYRDASDYNEQFF.

The V and J genes are TRBV20-1 and TRBJ2-1; maybe TRBD2 (5 bases). V was cut by 6 bases and J by 9 bases, with 33 bases left in between. Germline V gene lookup returns CDR1 DFQATT and CDR2 SNEGSKA (reference sequence). This CDR3 is built from 18 residues. The DNA for the CDR3 is TGCAGTGCCCCAAGGCGGCCTAGAGAGGGTCAAATGAGCGGTGAGCAGTTCTTC. Its translation is CSAPRRPREGQMSGEQFF.

The gene calls are TRBV11-2 and TRBJ2-3; D ambiguous. The length of the CDR3 is 13 residues. Trimming removed 5 bases from V and 4 bases from J, with 10 bases in between. CDR1 and CDR2 from the germline V gene are SGHAT and FQNNGV. The chain's CDR3 is CASSADRADTQYF. The CDR3, as DNA: TGTGCCAGCAGCGCCGATAGAGCAGATACGCAGTATTTT.

This chain connects TRBV20-1 to TRBJ1-5, with unresolved D. Germline V gene data show CDR1 as DFQATT and CDR2 as SNEGSKA (reference sequence). The CDR3 covers 15 residues. V lost 3 bases and J lost 4, with 16 bases in between. The CDR3 protein is CSASEGSDFNQPQHF. CDR3 DNA: TGCAGTGCTAGTGAGGGATCAGACTTTAATCAGCCCCAGCATTTT.

This clonotype was detected a few times. The V and J genes are TRBV9 and TRBJ1-5; D gene unclear. V was shortened by 10 bases and J by 3 bases, with 11 bases between the two germline ends. CDR3 size: 12 residues. Germline CDR1 is SGDLS and CDR2 is YYNGEE. The CDR3: CASGRSNQPQHF. The CDR3 region has the DNA TGTGCCTCTGGCAGGTCCAATCAGCCCCAGCATTTT. Filled out from reference TRBV9 and TRBJ1-5, the complete variable domain reads DSGVTQTPKHLITATGQRVTLRCSPRSGDLSVYWYQQSLDQGLQFLIQYYNGEERAKGNILERFSAQQFPDLHSELNLSSLELGDSALYFCASGRSNQPQHFGDGTRLSIL.

This clonotype was counted between two and nine times. The chain has TRBV7-2 and TRBJ2-3, with TRBD1 identical over 7 bases. Looked up from germline, CDR1 is SGHTA and CDR2 is FQGNSA. Germline trimming cut 6 bases from V and 3 bases from J; bases unmatched to any gene: 9. The CDR3 extends over 15 amino acids. The CDR3 sequence is CASRSTGFPTDTQYF. Written as DNA, the CDR3 is TGTGCCAGCAGATCGACAGGGTTTCCAACAGATACGCAGTATTTT.

The V gene is TRBV25-1, the J gene TRBJ1-6; D call uncertain. V was shortened by 3 bases and J by 7 bases, with 13 bases between the two germline ends. The CDR3 runs to 15 residues. Germline V gives CDR1 MGHDK, CDR2 SYGVNS. The CDR3 sequence is CASSDSLLLNSPLHF. CDR3 nucleotide sequence: TGTGCCAGCAGTGATAGTTTACTACTAAATTCACCCCTCCACTTT.

A few counts support this clonotype. The J gene is TRBJ1-1, the V gene TRBV4-1; D not resolved. Trimming pared 3 bases from V and 8 bases from J, leaving 16 bases between. CDR1 and CDR2 (germline): MGHRA, YSYEKL. The CDR3 has 14 residues. The CDR3 DNA reads TGCGCCAGCAGCCAGTACCCGACAAGGTCGGAAGCTTTCTTT. Residues: CASSQYPTRSEAFF.

This clonotype was picked up a small number of times. V usage is TRBV10-3 and J usage is TRBJ1-1; no reliable D call. CDR3 length equals 14 residues. Germline V CDR1 and CDR2: ENHRY, SYGVKD. Trimming shortened V by 2 bases and J by 0 bases, and 7 bases separated the two germline ends. DNA for the CDR3: TGTGCCATCAGTGAGAGGATAATGAACACTGAAGCTTTCTTT. Amino acids: CAISERIMNTEAFF.

The chain uses TRBV14 and TRBJ2-7; weak D call: TRBD2 (6 bases). V dropped 0 bases and J dropped 3 bases, with 21 bases sitting between them. The length of the CDR3 is 18 residues. Germline V gene lookup returns CDR1 SGHDN and CDR2 FVKESK. CDR3 amino acids: CASSQDSQLALADYEQYF. The DNA for the CDR3 is TGTGCCAGCAGCCAAGACTCACAGCTAGCGTTGGCGGACTACGAGCAGTACTTC.

V is TRBV7-2 and J is TRBJ2-4; no clear D. Trimming pared 5 bases from V and 0 bases from J, leaving 11 bases between. Germline loops: CDR1 SGHTA, CDR2 FQGNSA. The CDR3 covers 15 residues. The CDR3 nucleotides are TGTGCCAGCAGCCTTAATTATCTAGCCAAAAACATTCAGTACTTC. Its translation: CASSLNYLAKNIQYF.

The chain has TRBV5-4 and TRBJ1-5; D remains ambiguous. Germline values: CDR1 SGHNT, CDR2 YYREEE (reference sequence). This CDR3 contains 15 residues. The V end lost 4 bases, the J end lost 2 bases, and 13 bases lay between the germline ends. CDR3 sequence (DNA): TGTGCCAGCAGCGCCGGGCCGGAGGGCAATCAGCCCCAGCATTTT. Residues: CASSAGPEGNQPQHF. Based on the CDR3 plus reference TRBV5-4 and TRBJ1-5, the full variable domain is ETGVTQSPTHLIKTRGQQVTLRCSSQSGHNTVSWYQQALGQGPQFIFQYYREEENGRGNFPPRFSGLQFPNYSSELNVNALELDDSALYLCASSAGPEGNQPQHFGDGTRLSIL.

The chain links TRBV21-1 to TRBJ2-7; the D call TRBD2 from the table was never checked on the DNA. TRBV21-1 is labeled a pseudogene. This CDR3 has 19 residues. CDR3 sequence (DNA): TGTGCCAGCAGCAAAGACCCAGCGGGAGGGCCTAGGACGTCCTACGAGCAGTACTTC. It yields the protein CASSKDPAGGPRTSYEQYF.

This chain uses TRBV6-5 with TRBJ2-7; D is ambiguous. The ends were cut back, 3 bases at V and 5 bases at J, with 11 bases in the middle. This CDR3 has 13 amino acids. The germline CDR1 and CDR2 sequences are MNHEY and SVGAGI. The chain's CDR3 is CASSYQNFHEQYF. CDR3 coding DNA: TGTGCCAGCAGTTATCAGAATTTCCACGAGCAGTACTTC.

The rearrangement links TRBV5-1 to TRBJ2-1; 9 bases map to TRBD2. Trimming removed 0 bases from V and 5 bases from J; junction bases left unmatched: 3. The CDR3 totals 15 residues. Per the germline V gene, CDR1 is SGHRS and CDR2 is YFSETQ. The CDR3 here is CASSLASSGDNEQFF. CDR3 in DNA: TGCGCCAGCAGCTTGGCGTCTAGCGGGGACAATGAGCAGTTCTTC.